A single T cell receptor (beta chain) is shown here with its context. This clonotype was recorded at least ten times. Its antigen has not been determined. Base qualities were left out, and no much larger clone turns up one base away. The library was built by means of RACE. The sample was run on a NextSeq 500. During library preparation, unique molecular identifiers were attached to individual cDNA molecules so that TCRs could be counted quantitatively and reproducibly. For every blood RNA sample, sequencing covered both the TCR alpha and TCR beta chains. For the original study's pipeline: Samples had a median of 95,638 TCRs, with a range from roughly 23,224 to 750,000. V, J and CDR3 annotation of the TCR reads was performed with the Decombinator software suite. For PS versus PT1 abundance plots, all samples were subsampled to the same number of TCRs (28,000). Expanded TCRs were defined as absent before sensitization and observed at least eight times at the 2-week time point. TCRdb trimmed public reads at Q25 via fastp, called clones via MiXCR and kept in-frame beta chains. CDR3 protein sequences are deduplicated, and each keeps its most common genes and DNA. Here the V and J calls rest on TCRdb's processing, not on the authors' analysis. A total of 65,000 to 100,000 distinct CDR3 sequences appear in this sample, 6.5% to 8.5% of them only once. The ten largest clonotypes hold 1% to 1.5% of the sample.

The sample belongs to a study of human T cells and chemical hapten exposure (dated by TCRdb to the early 2020s). About the investigation overall: For sensitization, 2% DPC in acetone was applied to a roughly 2 cm by roughly 2 cm area of upper inner arm skin. Patch testing was done on the upper back using Finn chambers containing 0.01% DPC, and results were scored after 6 days according to International Contact Dermatitis Research Group standards. Libraries were combined into a pool for sequencing, and differences in TCR yield between samples came mainly from small differences in library volumes within the pool. The patient cohort, mostly female, included alopecia areata with under or over 50% scalp involvement, alopecia totalis and alopecia universalis. Weekly therapeutic DPC doses were additionally applied to the scalp of patients throughout the approximately 24-week study period. Blood samples were taken from patients before sensitization (week 0) and at 2, 6 and about 24 weeks after DPC sensitization. Nearly 30 alopecia patients gave blood for TCR sequencing at one to four time points (pre-sensitization, 2, 6 and 24 weeks). Peripheral blood TCR repertoire changes were tracked in vivo in alopecia patients during primary and secondary sensitization to the hapten diphenylcyclopropenone (DPC).

The time point label here, explained by the study, means: patch test 2, 6 weeks after DPC sensitization. This specimen's treatment or condition label, interpreted: therapeutic diphenylcyclopropenone sensitization with weekly scalp DPC. Blood at each patch-test visit was drawn before the patch test was applied. Patients were eligible if aged 18 to 70, diagnosed with alopecia and judged suitable for DPC therapy, and pregnant patients were excluded. Total RNA was isolated from unfractionated whole blood collected in Tempus Blood RNA tubes. V is clipped by 2 bases and J by 4 bases, and the sequence between their germline boundaries is 12 bases long. From the cysteine up to the phenylalanine, the CDR3 has a length of 15 residues. Only the CDR3 DNA stays, 45 bases, in frame from base 1. CDR1 and CDR2 were assigned from the germline V gene (reference sequence) as SEHNR and FQNEAQ. Broader findings and caveats from the paper: Expanded TCRs formed significantly more large CDR3 similarity clusters than pre-sensitization or healthy control sets, consistent with antigen-driven responses. After repeated subsampling, the strength of the expansion versus patch-test correlation and the threshold at which it became significant changed. DPC sensitization did not change the number of TCRs with a frequency above 1 in 1000, and there was no evidence of changes in global repertoire structure. Patch test score was positively correlated with the number of PT1 expanded TCRs, with significance at thresholds 8, 16 and 32 but not at 4. Because every patient had alopecia, a presumed autoimmune disease, the patients' immune response might differ from that of healthy individuals.

This material consisted of whole blood, taken in connection with sensitization to the hapten diphenylcyclopropenone (DPC). In this chain, TRBV7-9 is recombined with TRBJ2-1; the D gene cannot be resolved reliably. This clonotype originated in a woman younger than 45 with alopecia areata. Some clones in this sample may be carry-over from other donors' samples. This receptor has the CDR3 CASSLQLGRYNEQFF. The nucleotides read TGTGCCAGCAGCTTACAACTCGGACGGTACAATGAGCAGTTCTTC.